The 3 T cell receptor beta chains listed next were all sequenced from one sample in a study of cytomegalovirus exposure and HLA in healthy donors. This PCR relied on a set of 60 Vbeta primers and 13 Jbeta primers. The protocol was immunoSEQ multiplex PCR, while the TCRdb copy is restricted to in-frame clones and leaves out a portion. Of about 160,000 clones listed, 70% to 80% are singletons. The sequenced sample consisted of PBMCs. These receptors were obtained from a man aged 35-49 years in good health and CMV-seronegative.

The rearrangement uses TRBV5-1 and TRBJ1-2, with D maybe TRBD1 (5 bases). CDR1 and CDR2 (germline): SGHRS, YFSETQ. V was cut by 7 bases and J by 0 bases, with 10 bases left in between. The CDR3 is 13 amino acids. CDR3 coding DNA: TGCGCCAGCCCGGCAGGGTCTAACTATGGCTACACCTTC. Amino acids: CASPAGSNYGYTF.

This chain joins TRBV30 and TRBJ1-2; D is uncertain. The CDR3 runs 16 residues. The V and J ends lost 4 bases and 4 bases respectively, with 22 bases between them. Germline values: CDR1 GTSNPN, CDR2 SVGIG (reference sequence). Written as DNA, the CDR3 is TGTGCCTGGACGTTCCCACCGGGTCCGGCTGCCTATGGCTACACCTTC. Encoded protein: CAWTFPPGPAAYGYTF.

The chain uses TRBV19 and TRBJ2-7; tentative D call: TRBD2 (6 bases). The CDR3 totals 15 residues. Trimming took 5 bases from V and 4 from J, leaving 18 bases between them. Germline CDR1 is LNHDA and CDR2 is SQIVND (reference sequence). The CDR3 region has the DNA TGTGCCAGTAGTGAAGCTCCGGGGGTTTGGTACGAGCAGTACTTC. Translated, it gives CASSEAPGVWYEQYF.